One sample yielded the 14 T cell receptor beta chains listed below, sequenced in a study of T cell responses to AZD1222 COVID-19 vaccine. Repertoires were generated with immunoSEQ multiplex PCR, while TCRdb's copy carries only in-frame clones and drops some. This table has 150,000 to 190,000 clones, 87% appearing once. The sequencing here drew on peripheral blood, taken 28 days after the second AZD1222 dose. These receptors all stem from an adult who received the AZD1222 COVID-19 vaccine.

This clone was seen a single time. The chain couples TRBV7-8 to TRBJ2-7; 10 positions match TRBD2. In germline, CDR1 is SGHVS, CDR2 FQNEAQ. The CDR3 spans 17 residues. The J segment lost 2 bases and the V segment lost 1 base, leaving 8 bases of the junction unmatched. The CDR3 sequence: CASSLGASGRFAYEQYF. CDR3 nucleotide sequence: TGTGCCAGCAGCTTAGGTGCTAGCGGGAGATTCGCCTACGAGCAGTACTTC.

The genes are TRBV28 and TRBJ2-2, with 7 bases matching TRBD2. V dropped 2 bases and J dropped 1; count of bases not matched to a gene: 1. This CDR3 comprises 15 residues. Germline V gene lookup returns CDR1 MDHEN and CDR2 SYDVKM. The CDR3 DNA is TGTGCCAGCAGTTTAGGGGGGGTGAACACCGGGGAGCTGTTTTTT. This sequence encodes CASSLGGVNTGELFF.

This clone has a single count. This chain joins TRBV27 and TRBJ2-7; possibly TRBD2 for D (6 bases). The V gene's germline CDR1 is MNHEY and CDR2 SMNVEV (reference sequence). This CDR3 is 16 amino acids long. V was pared by 3 bases and J by 6 bases, with 21 bases between. CDR3 sequence: CASSFSSGRGPGEQYF. The CDR3 region has the DNA TGTGCCAGCAGTTTTTCCTCCGGGAGAGGGCCCGGCGAGCAGTACTTC.

CDR3 coding DNA: TGTGCCAGCAGCCGAAGCGGGAGGGGGGACTACGAGCAGTACTTC. The encoded protein is CASSRSGRGDYEQYF. The rearrangement links TRBV5-4 to TRBJ2-7, with 10 bases matching TRBD2. V lost 4 bases to trimming and J lost 3 bases; unmatched junction nucleotides: 7. Per the germline V gene, CDR1 is SGHNT and CDR2 is YYREEE (reference sequence). The CDR3 sequence is 15 residues long.

The count of this clone is one. The chain carries TRBV28 and TRBJ2-1; tentative D call: TRBD1 (7 bases). From germline, CDR1 is MDHEN and CDR2 SYDVKM. The CDR3 spans 14 residues. V lost 6 bases to trimming and J lost 3 bases, with 12 bases between them. CDR3 protein: CASRRDSRYNEQFF. The CDR3 DNA sequence: TGTGCCAGCAGGCGGGACAGCCGCTACAATGAGCAGTTCTTC.

The chain is built from TRBV5-8 and TRBJ2-2; D call uncertain. The length of the CDR3 is 13 residues. V lost 4 bases to trimming and J lost 6 bases, with 10 bases between them. CDR1 and CDR2 from the germline V gene are SGHTS and YDEGEE. The CDR3 sequence: CASSLTAAGELFF. The CDR3 DNA is TGTGCCAGCAGCCTAACTGCAGCCGGGGAGCTGTTTTTT.

This rearrangement joins TRBV7-3 to TRBJ2-1; D possibly corresponds to TRBD2 (6 bases). The CDR3 runs 18 residues. Germline V gene sequence: CDR1 SGHTA, CDR2 FQGTGA. V shed 1 base and J shed 0 bases, with 16 bases lying between them. CDR3 DNA: TGTGCCAGCAGCTTAATGGCTAGCGCCGAGAGCTCCTACAATGAGCAGTTCTTC. Translating it yields CASSLMASAESSYNEQFF.

The CDR3 is CASSPTRVADTQYF. The CDR3 nucleotides are TGTGCCAGCTCGCCGACTAGGGTGGCAGATACGCAGTATTTT. V and J are TRBV18 and TRBJ2-3, with D possibly being TRBD2 (6 bases). Per the germline V gene, CDR1 is KGHSH and CDR2 is LQKENI. CDR3 size: 14 residues. V was cut by 6 bases and J by 4 bases, with 14 bases left in between.

Comments on this clone: A read error may produce the germline difference seen at one junction end. The chain joins TRBV15 to TRBJ1-5; the D gene is possibly TRBD1 (6 bases). This CDR3 comprises 16 residues. Germline CDR1 LNHNV, CDR2 YYDKDF (reference sequence). The DNA of the CDR3 is TGTGCCACCAGTAGAGAAAGAGGGGGAATAAATCAGCCCCAGCATTTT. It yields the protein CATSRERGGINQPQHF.

The rearrangement uses TRBV3-1 (or the pseudogene TRBV3-2) and TRBJ2-1; TRBD2 aligns across 13 bases. The V and J ends lost 0 bases and 7 bases, in that order; junction bases with no gene match: 12. Germline V lookup: CDR1 LGHDT, CDR2 YNNKEL (reference sequence). The CDR3 has 19 amino acids. The CDR3 is CASSQDLTSGRAGWNEQFF. DNA for the CDR3: TGTGCCAGCAGCCAAGATCTTACTAGCGGGAGGGCCGGGTGGAATGAGCAGTTCTTC.

The chain has TRBV28 and TRBJ1-2; the D is unclear. The CDR3 loop spans 12 amino acids. The germline gives CDR1 MDHEN, CDR2 SYDVKM. With 6 bases removed from V and 2 bases from J, the gap between germline ends came to 7 bases. CDR3 sequence (DNA): TGTGCCAGCAGGTTAGCAAACTATGGCTACACCTTC. Amino acid sequence: CASRLANYGYTF.

The rearrangement uses TRBV9 and TRBJ1-5; 10 bases match TRBD1. This CDR3 is 15 amino acids long. CDR1 is SGDLS, CDR2 YYNGEE, per germline. J lost 3 bases, V lost 4 bases, and 4 bases had no gene match. The CDR3 here is CASSTGTGDNQPQHF. The CDR3, as DNA: TGTGCCAGCAGCACAGGGACAGGGGACAATCAGCCCCAGCATTTT.

V gene TRBV12-3 or TRBV12-4 combines with J gene TRBJ1-5, with D possibly being TRBD1 (5 bases). V lost 2 bases, J lost 6 bases, and 8 bases lay in between. CDR3 length: 13 residues. DNA of the CDR3: TGTGCCAGCAGTTTATGGGGGGGTCAGCCCCAGCATTTT. Translation gives CASSLWGGQPQHF.

The gene calls are TRBV9 and TRBJ1-2, with 7 bases fitting TRBD1. Germline CDR1 is SGDLS and CDR2 is YYNGEE. V dropped 2 bases and J dropped 7; count of bases not matched to a gene: 11. This CDR3 is built from 15 residues. As DNA, the CDR3 is TGTGCCAGCAGCGTGGCAGGGGGGCGCTCTGTTGGCTACACCTTC. Translated: CASSVAGGRSVGYTF.